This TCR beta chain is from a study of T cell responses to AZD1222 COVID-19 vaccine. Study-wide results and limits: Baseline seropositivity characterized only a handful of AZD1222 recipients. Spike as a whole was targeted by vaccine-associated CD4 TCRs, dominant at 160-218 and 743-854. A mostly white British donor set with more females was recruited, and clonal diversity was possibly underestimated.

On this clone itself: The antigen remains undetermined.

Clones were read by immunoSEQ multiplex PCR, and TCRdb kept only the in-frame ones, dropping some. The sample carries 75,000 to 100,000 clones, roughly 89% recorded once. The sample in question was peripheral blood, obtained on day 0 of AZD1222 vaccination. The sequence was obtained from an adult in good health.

CDR3 DNA sequence: TGTGCCACCTGGGAACCTAACTATGGCTACACCTTC. It encodes CATWEPNYGYTF. This chain links TRBV24-1 with TRBJ1-2; D is ambiguous. In germline, CDR1 is KGHDR, CDR2 SFDVKD. Trimming pared 9 bases from V and 0 bases from J, leaving 7 bases between. The CDR3 is 12 residues long.